The 11 T cell receptor beta chains presented below share a single source sample, sequenced in a study of blood T cell repertoires in COVID-19 (TCRdb year 2020). Library creation used the immunoSEQ multiplex PCR assay. Sourced from immuneACCESS, this table was stored by TCRdb with only in-frame sequences that have V and J called. A share of the clones is absent; for the studies checked, an unresolved V gene accounts for under half, and the remainder has no known explanation. For this sample there are about 18,000 clones; about 87% appear just once. About 7.7% of the sample is in the top ten clones. The sequenced sample consisted of peripheral blood. All receptors come from a human donor in a cohort sampled during active COVID-19. The donor label of this sample is uncertain.

The chain couples TRBV4-1 to TRBJ2-7; 11 bases line up with TRBD1. The CDR3 sequence is 15 residues long. V trimming: 6 bases; J trimming: 0 bases; junction bases outside the gene matches: 4. CDR1 MGHRA and CDR2 YSYEKL come from the germline V gene. The CDR3 is CASSTGQGASYEQYF. CDR3 DNA: TGCGCCAGCAGTACCGGACAGGGGGCCTCCTACGAGCAGTACTTC.

The chain employs TRBV6-1 and TRBJ2-7; 8 nucleotides line up with TRBD2. Trimming took 2 bases from V and 3 from J; bases not matched to a gene: 3. Germline CDR1 reads MNHNS; CDR2 reads SASEGT. The CDR3 covers 14 residues. The CDR3 region has the DNA TGTGCCAGCAGTGAAAGACTAGCGAACTACGAGCAGTACTTC. Protein: CASSERLANYEQYF.

This chain links TRBV7-9 with TRBJ2-3, with TRBD2 identical over 13 bases. Germline lookup yields CDR1 SEHNR and CDR2 FQNEAQ (reference sequence). The CDR3 is 15 residues long. The V and J ends lost 8 bases and 4 bases, in that order; junction bases with no gene match: 6. The CDR3 sequence is CASQPGLAGADTQYF. Written as DNA, the CDR3 is TGTGCCAGCCAACCCGGACTAGCGGGAGCAGATACGCAGTATTTT.

This chain links TRBV19 with TRBJ2-7; TRBD2 might be the D (6 bases). The CDR3 totals 15 residues. Trimming took off 4 bases at V and 3 bases at J, with 16 bases between the two ends. Germline V gives CDR1 LNHDA, CDR2 SQIVND (reference sequence). The CDR3 sequence is CASSTRLDGFYEQYF. The CDR3 region has the DNA TGTGCCAGTAGTACACGACTAGACGGCTTCTACGAGCAGTACTTC.

J is TRBJ2-7 and V is TRBV11-2; D uncertain. Trimming cost V 5 bases and J 0 bases, with 14 bases left between them. Germline V gene sequence: CDR1 SGHAT, CDR2 FQNNGV. The CDR3 extends over 15 amino acids. The CDR3 DNA reads TGTGCCAGCAGCCCCCGGAGAGGAGACTCCTACGAGCAGTACTTC. Its translation is CASSPRRGDSYEQYF.

The chain is built from TRBV5-1 and TRBJ2-5, with 7 bases aligning to TRBD2. This CDR3 has 14 residues. The germline V gene has CDR1 SGHRS and CDR2 YFSETQ. Trimming cost V 4 bases and J 8 bases; bases outside gene matches: 11. CDR3 coding DNA: TGCGCCAGCAGCCGGGGGGAGACGGACGGCACCCAGTACTTC. Protein product: CASSRGETDGTQYF.

The chain uses TRBV5-8 and TRBJ2-1, with 9 bases identical to TRBD1. The V and J ends lost 4 bases and 0 bases, in that order; junction bases with no gene match: 11. Germline CDR1 is SGHTS and CDR2 is YDEGEE. This CDR3 comprises 18 residues. This chain's CDR3 is CASSALRDRARSYNEQFF. The DNA of the CDR3 is TGTGCCAGCAGCGCCCTGCGGGACAGGGCCCGCTCCTACAATGAGCAGTTCTTC.

V is TRBV7-9 and J is TRBJ2-2, with 11 bases identical to TRBD2. CDR3 length: 16 residues. Germline trimming cut 1 base from V and 5 bases from J; bases unmatched to any gene: 3. CDR1 and CDR2 from the germline V gene are SEHNR and FQNEAQ (reference sequence). The CDR3 loop is CASSLVGTSGTGELFF. The CDR3 region has the DNA TGTGCCAGCAGCTTAGTCGGGACTAGCGGAACCGGGGAGCTGTTTTTT. The whole variable domain, filled in from reference TRBV7-9 and TRBJ2-2, reads DTGVSQNPRHKITKRGQNVTFRCDPISEHNRLYWYRQTLGQGPEFLTYFQNEAQLEKSRLLSDRFSAERPKGSFSTLEIQRTEQGDSAMYLCASSLVGTSGTGELFFGEGSRLTVL.

J is TRBJ1-3 and V is TRBV9, with D unclear. Trimming removed 2 bases from V and 7 bases from J, with 10 bases in between. The CDR3 covers 13 residues. CDR1 SGDLS and CDR2 YYNGEE come from the germline V gene. The CDR3: CASSVEGSNTIYF. The CDR3, as DNA: TGTGCCAGCAGCGTCGAGGGATCTAACACCATATATTTT.

V usage is TRBV7-2 and J usage is TRBJ2-2; 10 bases are a match to TRBD1. The length of the CDR3 is 15 residues. CDR1 and CDR2 from the germline V gene are SGHTA and FQGNSA. Germline trimming cut 5 bases from V and 4 bases from J; bases unmatched to any gene: 4. This chain's CDR3 is CASSRRTGGTGELFF. The CDR3 DNA follows: TGTGCCAGCAGCCGCAGGACAGGGGGCACCGGGGAGCTGTTTTTT. The full variable domain, completed using reference TRBV7-2 and TRBJ2-2, is GAGVSQSPSNKVTEKGKDVELRCDPISGHTALYWYRQSLGQGLEFLIYFQGNSAPDKSGLPSDRFSAERTGGSVSTLTIQRTQQEDSAVYLCASSRRTGGTGELFFGEGSRLTVL.

The chain uses TRBV28 and TRBJ2-7; 9 bases agree with TRBD1. Germline loops: CDR1 MDHEN, CDR2 SYDVKM. The CDR3 sequence is 16 residues long. Trimming took 7 bases from V and 2 from J; bases not matched to a gene: 12. Here the CDR3 reads CASNRDRVSATYEQYF. DNA for the CDR3: TGTGCCAGCAACCGGGACAGGGTCAGCGCCACCTACGAGCAGTACTTC.